This T cell receptor beta chain originates from a study of cytomegalovirus exposure and HLA in healthy donors. PCR used 60 Vbeta primers and 13 Jbeta primers. Data came from immunoSEQ multiplex PCR; TCRdb stores just in-frame clones and leaves some out. This sample has approximately 100,000 clones, with approximately 64% found just once. For this clone: Its antigen is unidentified.

Findings and caveats of the study: Sequencing probably produced one cluster of sequence variants that were highly shared.

Germline V gene data show CDR1 as SGHAT and CDR2 as FQNNGV. The CDR3 covers 15 residues. The specimen sequenced was PBMCs. The source is a man in his sixties in good health and CMV-seronegative. The rearrangement links TRBV11-2 to TRBJ2-7; the match to TRBD1 covers 7 bases. The last part of the DNA fits TRBJ2-1 better; the J call may be wrong. The CDR3 reads CASRLPGTAPYEQFF. CDR3 coding DNA: TGTGCCAGCAGGCTACCCGGGACAGCCCCCTACGAGCAGTTCTTC.